What follows are 14 T cell receptor beta chains derived from one specimen sequenced in a study of blood T cell repertoires in COVID-19. Libraries were prepared by immunoSEQ multiplex PCR; TCRdb keeps only in-frame clonotypes and omits some of them. The table shows fewer than 450,000 clones, with roughly 87% occurring only once. Material for sequencing was PBMCs or T cells enriched from blood (not recorded which). All receptors derive from a woman in her 40s with acute COVID-19.

The chain links TRBV12-5 to TRBJ2-1; 8 nucleotides line up with TRBD2. Per the germline V gene, CDR1 is LGHNT and CDR2 is FRNRAP. The J segment lost 0 bases and the V segment lost 3 bases, leaving 4 bases of the junction unmatched. This CDR3 comprises 16 residues. The CDR3: CASGFGAGGSYNEQFF. The CDR3 DNA follows: TGTGCTAGTGGTTTTGGTGCGGGGGGCTCCTACAATGAGCAGTTCTTC.

This clone was seen only a few times. The chain couples TRBV7-2 to TRBJ2-1; TRBD1 matches 10 bases. The CDR3 contains 15 residues. The germline CDR1 and CDR2 sequences are SGHTA and FQGNSA. The V gene end was trimmed by 1 base and the J gene end by 9 bases; junction bases not matched to a gene: 6. For the CDR3, the DNA is TGTGCCAGCAGCTTAGGACAGGGGGCGAATGTTGAGCAGTTCTTC. Its translation: CASSLGQGANVEQFF.

V gene TRBV10-3 combines with J gene TRBJ2-7; 9 bases are shared with TRBD1. With 8 bases clipped from V and 11 bases from J, the junction kept 16 bases outside the gene matches. The germline V gene encodes CDR1 ENHRY and CDR2 SYGVKD. The CDR3 consists of 14 residues. CDR3: CAIRRDRDRAGKYF. CDR3 nucleotide sequence: TGTGCCATCCGACGGGACAGGGATCGCGCCGGGAAGTACTTC.

This clone was counted between two and nine times. The V and J genes are TRBV7-9 and TRBJ2-1; perhaps TRBD1 as D (6 bases). CDR3 length equals 16 residues. Germline-derived CDR1 and CDR2 are SEHNR and FQNEAQ (reference sequence). Trimming stripped 0 bases from V and 6 bases from J, with 15 bases between. CDR3 residues: CASSLAPDSGSNEQFF. As DNA, the CDR3 is TGTGCCAGCAGCTTAGCACCGGACAGTGGTAGCAATGAGCAGTTCTTC.

Remarks on this clone: Other DNA sequences within the sample encode an identical CDR3. The chain couples TRBV9 to TRBJ1-5; possibly TRBD1 for D (5 bases). V lost 2 bases to trimming and J lost 7 bases, with 13 bases between them. CDR1 and CDR2 (germline): SGDLS, YYNGEE. The CDR3 contains 14 residues. This CDR3 is CASSVGQGGQPQHF. The DNA for the CDR3 is TGTGCCAGCAGCGTCGGCCAGGGTGGCCAGCCCCAGCATTTT.

V usage is TRBV30 and J usage is TRBJ2-3; 12 bases are a match to TRBD2. In germline, CDR1 is GTSNPN, CDR2 SVGIG (reference sequence). Trimming removed 0 bases from V and 0 bases from J; junction bases left unmatched: 7. This CDR3 comprises 18 residues. The CDR3 region has the DNA TGTGCCTGGAGTGTCCCTCGGACTAGCGGGACAAGCACAGATACGCAGTATTTT. Translating it yields CAWSVPRTSGTSTDTQYF.

The chain links TRBV2 to TRBJ2-5; D is possibly TRBD2 (5 bases). The V gene's germline CDR1 is SNHLY and CDR2 FYNNEI. This CDR3 has 14 residues. Trimming cost V 9 bases and J 1 base, with 15 bases left between them. The CDR3, as DNA: TGTGCCAGGAGACTTAGACTACCCCAAGAGACCCAGTACTTC. Translated: CARRLRLPQETQYF.

This clone was seen only a few times. The chain links TRBV5-8 to TRBJ2-3; 13 positions match TRBD2. Trimming removed 7 bases from V and 1 base from J; junction bases left unmatched: 12. The CDR3 is made up of 18 amino acids. Germline V gene sequence: CDR1 SGHTS, CDR2 YDEGEE. The CDR3 bases are TGTGCCAGCCCCGGGGTACTAGCGGGGGGGCCGGGCACAGATACGCAGTATTTT. It encodes CASPGVLAGGPGTDTQYF.

The chain carries TRBV11-2 and TRBJ2-3; 15 nucleotides line up with TRBD2. The trim removed 5 bases at V and 5 bases at J, leaving 5 bases unmatched. This CDR3 is built from 16 residues. The germline V gene has CDR1 SGHAT and CDR2 FQNNGV. The CDR3, as DNA: TGTGCCAGCAGCAGGACTAGCGGGGGGGTTGGAGATACGCAGTATTTT. Translation gives CASSRTSGGVGDTQYF.

The V and J genes are TRBV15 and TRBJ1-1, with TRBD1 matching 9 bases. V lost 6 bases to trimming and J lost 4 bases; unmatched junction nucleotides: 6. Germline CDR1 is LNHNV and CDR2 is YYDKDF (reference sequence). The CDR3 is made up of 14 amino acids. CDR3 amino acids: CATSIGQGTTEAFF. Here the CDR3 DNA reads TGTGCCACCAGTATAGGACAGGGGACCACTGAAGCTTTCTTT.

As regards this clone: Other DNA sequences of this sample code for an identical CDR3. The V call is TRBV2, the J call TRBJ1-1; TRBD1 matches at 7 bases. The germline V gene encodes CDR1 SNHLY and CDR2 FYNNEI. The CDR3 has 15 amino acids. Germline trimming cut 2 bases from V and 1 base from J; bases unmatched to any gene: 4. The CDR3 region has the DNA TGTGCCAGCAGTGAACGGACAGGTGGGAACACTGAAGCTTTCTTT. This codes for CASSERTGGNTEAFF.

The rearrangement links TRBV6-5 to TRBJ1-5, with 9 bases lining up with TRBD1. CDR1 is MNHEY, CDR2 SVGAGI, per germline. V was clipped by 6 bases and J by 9 bases; unmatched bases: 12. This CDR3 comprises 15 residues. DNA of the CDR3: TGTGCCAGCAGGGCTGACAGGGGGACCCGTTGGCCCCAGCATTTT. It translates to CASRADRGTRWPQHF.

The V and J genes are TRBV27 and TRBJ1-6; possibly TRBD1 for D (6 bases). Trimming removed 6 bases at V and 10 bases at J, with 19 bases between. CDR1 is MNHEY, CDR2 SMNVEV, per germline (reference sequence). This CDR3 has 15 residues. The CDR3 coding sequence is TGTGCCAGCAGGGGCCCAGGGGTAGAAGAATCACCCCTCCACTTT. Its protein is CASRGPGVEESPLHF.

The chain uses TRBV6-2 or TRBV6-3 and TRBJ2-5; D may be TRBD1 (5 bases). V lost 4 bases and J 1 base, leaving 10 bases between the germline ends. The CDR3 is 14 residues long. Germline loops: CDR1 MNHEY, CDR2 SVGEGT. DNA of the CDR3: TGTGCCAGCAGTTCTGGACAACTCCAAGAGACCCAGTACTTC. Translating gives CASSSGQLQETQYF.